The 28 T cell receptor beta chains presented below share a single source sample, sequenced in a study of CD8 T cells in ankylosing spondylitis. TCRdb processed the 5' RACE reads anew with MiXCR; each CDR3 protein has one entry. The data contain some 120,000 distinct CDR3 sequences, about 6.4% of them singletons. The sample was blood, either unsorted or a sorted T cell fraction (not recorded which). Every receptor here comes from a male donor with ankylosing spondylitis or in good health (not recorded which).

This clonotype has at least ten counts. This chain joins TRBV5-1 and TRBJ2-7, with D hard to call. This CDR3 comprises 13 residues. Trimming pared 4 bases from V and 1 base from J, leaving 9 bases between. Germline V gene sequence: CDR1 SGHRS, CDR2 YFSETQ. The CDR3: CASSPSSSYEQYF. In DNA, the CDR3 is TGCGCCAGCAGCCCGTCGTCATCCTACGAGCAGTACTTC. The full variable domain, in which reference TRBV5-1 and TRBJ2-7 provide the parts outside the CDR3, is KAGVTQTPRYLIKTRGQQVTLSCSPISGHRSVSWYQQTPGQGLQFLFEYFSETQRNKGNFPGRFSGRQFSNSRSEMNVSTLELGDSALYLCASSPSSSYEQYFGPGTRLTVT.

This clonotype has a count of ten or more. The J gene is TRBJ1-2, the V gene TRBV11-2; D is ambiguous. Germline CDR1 SGHAT, CDR2 FQNNGV. The CDR3 totals 15 residues. V shed 1 base and J shed 4 bases, with 13 bases lying between them. DNA of the CDR3: TGTGCCAGCAGCTTAGGGTCTCCCCGGCGCTATGGCTACACCTTC. This codes for CASSLGSPRRYGYTF. The full variable domain, completed using reference TRBV11-2 and TRBJ1-2, is EAGVAQSPRYKIIEKRQSVAFWCNPISGHATLYWYQQILGQGPKLLIQFQNNGVVDDSQLPKDRFSAERLKGVDSTLKIQPAKLEDSAVYLCASSLGSPRRYGYTFGSGTRLTVV.

This clonotype was picked up many times. This rearrangement joins TRBV5-1 to TRBJ2-2; 7 nucleotides line up with TRBD1. V dropped 4 bases and J dropped 0; count of bases not matched to a gene: 3. CDR1 and CDR2 from the germline V gene are SGHRS and YFSETQ. The length of the CDR3 is 15 residues. The CDR3 protein is CASSPGQANTGELFF. The CDR3 DNA is TGCGCCAGCAGCCCAGGACAGGCGAACACCGGGGAGCTGTTTTTT.

This clonotype showed up many times. CDR3 residues: CASSLTAASYNEQFF. The CDR3 bases are TGTGCCAGCAGTTTAACCGCAGCCTCCTACAATGAGCAGTTCTTC. This chain links TRBV12-3 or TRBV12-4 with TRBJ2-1; unclear D gene. The CDR3 runs to 15 residues. V was shortened by 2 bases and J by 0 bases, with 8 bases between the two germline ends.

The V and J genes are TRBV4-1 and TRBJ2-2, with 7 bases identical to TRBD2. J was trimmed by 1 base and V by 4 bases; bases with no gene match: 15. The CDR3 sequence is 19 residues long. Per germline, CDR1 MGHRA and CDR2 YSYEKL. The CDR3 sequence: CASSPRGGGTSENTGELFF. DNA for the CDR3: TGCGCCAGCAGCCCACGCGGGGGTGGAACTAGCGAGAACACCGGGGAGCTGTTTTTT.

The CDR3 spells CASSPGQGLVDTQYF. The DNA for the CDR3 is TGTGCCAGCTCACCGGGACAGGGTTTAGTAGATACGCAGTATTTT. This chain links TRBV18 with TRBJ2-3; 9 nucleotides agree with TRBD1. The germline gives CDR1 KGHSH, CDR2 LQKENI. Trimming cost V 3 bases and J 5 bases; bases outside gene matches: 6. The length of the CDR3 is 15 residues.

This clonotype was found a few times. This rearrangement joins TRBV5-1 to TRBJ2-2; a weak D match, TRBD2 (5 bases). Germline CDR1 SGHRS, CDR2 YFSETQ. This CDR3 contains 15 residues. V gave up 0 bases and J gave up 3 bases, with 9 bases separating them. CDR3 coding DNA: TGCGCCAGCAGCTTGGGAGGGATCGACACCGGGGAGCTGTTTTTT. This translates into CASSLGGIDTGELFF.

This clonotype showed up many times. The chain combines TRBV12-3 or TRBV12-4 with TRBJ1-2; D possibly corresponds to TRBD1 (5 bases). Trimming left V 8 bases short and J 5 bases short, with 18 bases between. This CDR3 has 14 amino acids. This CDR3 is CASATRGGGYGYTF. The CDR3, as DNA: TGTGCCAGCGCGACCCGGGGGGGAGGATATGGCTACACCTTC.

The V gene is TRBV20-1, the J gene TRBJ2-7; D remains unclear. CDR1 and CDR2 from the germline V gene are DFQATT and SNEGSKA (reference sequence). The CDR3 covers 13 residues. V dropped 6 bases and J dropped 2 bases, with 14 bases sitting between them. The CDR3: CSAEKVGTYEQYF. CDR3 coding DNA: TGCAGTGCGGAGAAGGTAGGAACCTACGAGCAGTACTTC.

This clonotype was recorded many times. The gene calls are TRBV7-6 and TRBJ2-2; TRBD1 matches at 10 bases. V lost 1 base, J lost 6 bases, and 8 bases stayed unmatched. The CDR3 extends over 17 amino acids. Per the germline V gene, CDR1 is SGHVS and CDR2 is FNYEAQ. Here the CDR3 reads CASSLVVGTGVAGELFF. The CDR3 bases are TGTGCCAGCAGCTTAGTCGTCGGGACAGGGGTGGCCGGGGAGCTGTTTTTT.

The chain recombines TRBV20-1 with TRBJ2-7, with D possibly being TRBD1 (6 bases). Per germline, CDR1 DFQATT and CDR2 SNEGSKA (reference sequence). This CDR3 comprises 13 residues. V lost 6 bases, J lost 4 bases, and 16 bases lay in between. CDR3 DNA: TGCAGTGCCTATCACAGGGAGAGATACGAGCAGTACTTC. Protein: CSAYHRERYEQYF.

There are many counts of this clonotype. V usage is TRBV20-1 and J usage is TRBJ2-7, with D tentatively TRBD1 or TRBD2 (6 bases each). Germline CDR1 is DFQATT and CDR2 is SNEGSKA (reference sequence). The CDR3 is 14 amino acids. Trimming left V 3 bases short and J 6 bases short, with 18 bases between. CDR3 amino acids: CSASRGAGTLEQYF. CDR3 nucleotides: TGCAGTGCTAGTAGGGGGGCAGGTACACTCGAGCAGTACTTC.

In this sample, this clonotype turned up many times. The chain employs TRBV28 and TRBJ2-5; 8 bases match TRBD2. Trimming took 4 bases from V and 2 from J; bases not matched to a gene: 9. Germline CDR1 and CDR2: MDHEN and SYDVKM. This CDR3 is built from 16 residues. The CDR3 DNA follows: TGTGCCAGCAGTTCGCTGGGACTAGTAGCTCAAGAGACCCAGTACTTC. Translation: CASSSLGLVAQETQYF.

This clonotype was observed at least ten times. The rearrangement uses TRBV19 and TRBJ2-7; D gene ambiguous. Germline V gene data show CDR1 as LNHDA and CDR2 as SQIVND (reference sequence). V was pared by 6 bases and J by 6 bases, with 15 bases between. The CDR3 consists of 13 residues. CDR3 sequence (DNA): TGTGCCAGTAGCATTGGGGTGAGGAGCGAGCAGTACTTC. Translated, it gives CASSIGVRSEQYF.

The chain links TRBV15 to TRBJ2-1; 11 bases are a match to TRBD2. This CDR3 has 13 residues. The V gene's germline CDR1 is LNHNV and CDR2 YYDKDF (reference sequence). Trimming at V came to 6 bases and at J to 8 bases, leaving 3 bases not matched to a gene. This chain's CDR3 is CATRGLAGDEQFF. The CDR3 DNA is TGTGCCACCAGAGGACTAGCGGGTGATGAGCAGTTCTTC.

This clonotype occurred a few times. The chain uses TRBV5-4 and TRBJ2-6, with D perhaps matching TRBD1 (5 bases). The ends were cut back, 4 bases at V and 0 bases at J, with 14 bases in the middle. Germline CDR1 and CDR2: SGHNT and YYREEE (reference sequence). The CDR3 extends over 17 amino acids. The CDR3 sequence: CASSPQGTSSGANVLTF. The CDR3 nucleotides are TGTGCCAGCAGCCCGCAGGGCACTTCCTCTGGGGCCAACGTCCTGACTTTC.

This clonotype was detected many times. V is TRBV5-5 and J is TRBJ2-1; no clear D. V lost 5 bases and J lost 6, with 18 bases in between. Per the germline V gene, CDR1 is SGHKS and CDR2 is YYEKEE (reference sequence). The CDR3 runs to 15 residues. CDR3 sequence reads: CASRKTGGQVNEQFF. The CDR3 bases are TGTGCCAGCAGAAAGACCGGTGGGCAGGTCAATGAGCAGTTCTTC.

This clonotype was counted only a few times. The chain couples TRBV3-1 to TRBJ2-7; 11 bases match TRBD1. Looked up from germline, CDR1 is LGHDT and CDR2 is YNNKEL (reference sequence). J lost 1 base, V lost 2 bases, and 4 bases had no gene match. The CDR3 covers 16 residues. CDR3 coding DNA: TGTGCCAGCAGCCAAATGGGGACAGGGGGTTCCTACGAGCAGTACTTC. Its protein product is CASSQMGTGGSYEQYF.

This clonotype was recorded at least ten times. The V call is TRBV6-2 or TRBV6-3, the J call TRBJ2-5, with D unresolved. The CDR3 sequence is 15 residues long. V was trimmed by 7 bases and J by 3 bases, leaving 18 bases between them. Germline-derived CDR1 and CDR2 are MNHEY and SVGEGT. CDR3 nucleotide sequence: TGTGCCAGCACCGGTACAGTTAGCCACGAAGAGACCCAGTACTTC. Its protein product is CASTGTVSHEETQYF.

The chain has TRBV28 and TRBJ2-7; TRBD1 matches at 9 bases. This CDR3 comprises 15 residues. V lost 5 bases to trimming and J lost 8 bases; unmatched junction nucleotides: 13. Germline V gene data show CDR1 as MDHEN and CDR2 as SYDVKM. CDR3: CASSLHRGPDVQQYF. CDR3 sequence (DNA): TGTGCCAGCAGTCTACACAGGGGGCCCGACGTCCAGCAGTACTTC. Full variable domain (missing parts from reference TRBV28 and TRBJ2-7): DVKVTQSSRYLVKRTGEKVFLECVQDMDHENMFWYRQDPGLGLRLIYFSYDVKMKEKGDIPEGYSVSREKKERFSLILESASTNQTSMYLCASSLHRGPDVQQYFGPGTRLTVT.

This clonotype has more than one count but fewer than ten. V gene TRBV20-1 combines with J gene TRBJ2-1; TRBD2 matches at 12 bases. The junction had 3 bases not matched to a gene; V was cut back by 2 bases and J by 7 bases. The CDR3 totals 14 residues. Germline values: CDR1 DFQATT, CDR2 SNEGSKA (reference sequence). The CDR3 loop is CSARLAGGSNEQFF. CDR3 DNA: TGCAGTGCTAGACTAGCGGGAGGGAGTAATGAGCAGTTCTTC.

There are many counts of this clonotype. This rearrangement joins TRBV5-1 to TRBJ2-1; weak D call: TRBD2 (5 bases). Germline V gene sequence: CDR1 SGHRS, CDR2 YFSETQ. This CDR3 has 12 residues. V lost 4 bases, J lost 15 bases, and 17 bases lay in between. CDR3 sequence: CASSPDWTRTFF. CDR3 DNA sequence: TGCGCCAGCAGCCCGGACTGGACGAGGACGTTCTTC. The whole variable domain, filled in from reference TRBV5-1 and TRBJ2-1, reads KAGVTQTPRYLIKTRGQQVTLSCSPISGHRSVSWYQQTPGQGLQFLFEYFSETQRNKGNFPGRFSGRQFSNSRSEMNVSTLELGDSALYLCASSPDWTRTFFGPGTRLTVL.

This clonotype was recorded at least ten times. The rearrangement joins TRBV5-1 to TRBJ2-2; 7 nucleotides align to TRBD1. J gave up 1 base and V 2 bases, and 5 bases lay outside the gene matches. There are 16 residues in the CDR3. Per the germline V gene, CDR1 is SGHRS and CDR2 is YFSETQ. The CDR3 sequence is CASSLEQGWNTGELFF. CDR3 DNA: TGCGCCAGCAGCTTAGAACAGGGGTGGAACACCGGGGAGCTGTTTTTT.

This clonotype was picked up many times. The chain is built from TRBV20-1 and TRBJ2-3; D not resolved. The V and J ends lost 6 bases and 0 bases respectively, with 7 bases between them. Per the germline V gene, CDR1 is DFQATT and CDR2 is SNEGSKA (reference sequence). The CDR3 covers 12 residues. CDR3 residues: CSAKKSTDTQYF. The CDR3 DNA sequence: TGCAGTGCAAAGAAGAGCACAGATACGCAGTATTTT.

This clonotype was observed many times. The chain employs TRBV4-3 and TRBJ2-3; 15 positions agree with TRBD2. Unmatched junction bases numbered 10, after V lost 3 bases and J lost 6 bases. The CDR3 loop spans 18 amino acids. CDR1 is LGHNA and CDR2 is YSLEER in the germline V gene. Here the CDR3 reads CASSHQAGLAGGLDTQYF. DNA of the CDR3: TGCGCCAGCAGCCATCAAGCCGGACTAGCGGGAGGGCTCGATACGCAGTATTTT.

This clonotype has a count of ten or more. The CDR3 here is CSVGQGDQPQHF. The DNA of the CDR3 is TGCAGCGTGGGACAGGGCGACCAGCCCCAGCATTTT. The rearrangement joins TRBV29-1 to TRBJ1-5, with 9 nucleotides matching TRBD1. The trim removed 6 bases at V and 7 bases at J, leaving 4 bases unmatched. The CDR3 loop spans 12 amino acids. In germline, CDR1 is SQVTM, CDR2 ANQGSEA. Supplemented by reference TRBV29-1 and TRBJ1-5, the full variable domain reads SAVISQKPSRDICQRGTSLTIQCQVDSQVTMMFWYRQQPGQSLTLIATANQGSEATYESGFVIDKFPISRPNLTFSTLTVSNMSPEDSSIYLCSVGQGDQPQHFGDGTRLSIL.

Ten or more counts support this clonotype. The chain employs TRBV12-3 or TRBV12-4 and TRBJ2-3; 9 nucleotides align to TRBD1. After removal of 6 bases from V and 3 bases from J, the junction contained 4 bases not matched to a gene. This CDR3 has 14 residues. The CDR3 DNA reads TGTGCCAGCAGCTATGGACAGGGGACAGATACGCAGTATTTT. It is translated as CASSYGQGTDTQYF.

This chain links TRBV10-3 with TRBJ2-2, with 10 positions matching TRBD1. Germline V lookup: CDR1 ENHRY, CDR2 SYGVKD. Losses at the gene ends were 11 bases for V and 0 bases for J; bases not matched to a gene: 6. This CDR3 has 15 amino acids. DNA for the CDR3: TGTGCCGTCGGACAGGGGGTGACGAACACCGGGGAGCTGTTTTTT. This translates into CAVGQGVTNTGELFF.